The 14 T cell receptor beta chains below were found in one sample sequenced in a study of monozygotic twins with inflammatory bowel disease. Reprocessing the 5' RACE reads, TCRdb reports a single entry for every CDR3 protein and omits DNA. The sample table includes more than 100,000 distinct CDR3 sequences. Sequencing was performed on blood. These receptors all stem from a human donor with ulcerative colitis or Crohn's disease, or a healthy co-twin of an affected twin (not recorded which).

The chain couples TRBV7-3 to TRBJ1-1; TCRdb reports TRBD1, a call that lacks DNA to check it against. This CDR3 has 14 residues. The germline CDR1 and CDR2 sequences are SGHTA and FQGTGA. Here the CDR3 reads CASSLMGSGAEAFF.

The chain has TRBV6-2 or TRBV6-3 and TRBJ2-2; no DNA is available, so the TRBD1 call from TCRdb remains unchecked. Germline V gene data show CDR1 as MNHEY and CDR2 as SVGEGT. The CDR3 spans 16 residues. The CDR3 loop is CASSTPWTGGTGELFF.

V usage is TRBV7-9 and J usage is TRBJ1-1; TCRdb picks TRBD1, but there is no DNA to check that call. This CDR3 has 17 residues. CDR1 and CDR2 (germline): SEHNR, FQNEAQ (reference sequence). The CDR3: CASSMLGQGATSTEAFF.

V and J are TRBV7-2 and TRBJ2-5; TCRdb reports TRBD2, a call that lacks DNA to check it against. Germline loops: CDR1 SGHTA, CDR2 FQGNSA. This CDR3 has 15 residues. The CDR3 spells CASSGTSGLQETQYF.

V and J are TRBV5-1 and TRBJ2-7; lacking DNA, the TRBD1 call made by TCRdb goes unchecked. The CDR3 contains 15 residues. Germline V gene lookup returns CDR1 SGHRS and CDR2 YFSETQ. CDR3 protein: CASSLVPGLRVEQYF. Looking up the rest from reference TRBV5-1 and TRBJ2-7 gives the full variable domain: KAGVTQTPRYLIKTRGQQVTLSCSPISGHRSVSWYQQTPGQGLQFLFEYFSETQRNKGNFPGRFSGRQFSNSRSEMNVSTLELGDSALYLCASSLVPGLRVEQYFGPGTRLTVT.

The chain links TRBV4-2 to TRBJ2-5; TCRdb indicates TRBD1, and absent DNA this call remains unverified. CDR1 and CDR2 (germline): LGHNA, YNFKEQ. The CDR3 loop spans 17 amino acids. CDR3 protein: CASSQGGEGSLGETQYF.

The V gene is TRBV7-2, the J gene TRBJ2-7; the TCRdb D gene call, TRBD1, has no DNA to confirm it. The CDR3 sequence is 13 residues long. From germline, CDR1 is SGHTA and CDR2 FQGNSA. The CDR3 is CASSLIGAVEQYF.

The CDR3 here is CSVIGHDGYTF. The chain has TRBV29-1 and TRBJ1-2. CDR3 length: 11 residues. Germline CDR1 and CDR2: SQVTM and ANQGSEA. Supplemented by reference TRBV29-1 and TRBJ1-2, the full variable domain reads SAVISQKPSRDICQRGTSLTIQCQVDSQVTMMFWYRQQPGQSLTLIATANQGSEATYESGFVIDKFPISRPNLTFSTLTVSNMSPEDSSIYLCSVIGHDGYTFGSGTRLTVV.

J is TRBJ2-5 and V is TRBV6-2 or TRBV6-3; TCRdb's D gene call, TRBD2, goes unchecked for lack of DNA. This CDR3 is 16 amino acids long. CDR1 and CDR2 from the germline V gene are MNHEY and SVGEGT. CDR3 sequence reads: CASSYGSGGAKETQYF.

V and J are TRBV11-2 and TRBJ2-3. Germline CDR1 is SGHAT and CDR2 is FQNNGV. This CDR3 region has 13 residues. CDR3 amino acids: CASSSINEWVQYF.

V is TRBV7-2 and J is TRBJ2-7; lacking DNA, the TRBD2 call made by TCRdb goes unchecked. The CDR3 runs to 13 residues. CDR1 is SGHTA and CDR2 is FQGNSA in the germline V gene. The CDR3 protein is CASSPSTVGEQYF.

CDR3 in amino acids: CASSSGTEGYGYTF. The chain recombines TRBV5-1 with TRBJ1-2; lacking DNA, the TRBD1 call made by TCRdb goes unchecked. Germline values: CDR1 SGHRS, CDR2 YFSETQ. This CDR3 has 14 residues.

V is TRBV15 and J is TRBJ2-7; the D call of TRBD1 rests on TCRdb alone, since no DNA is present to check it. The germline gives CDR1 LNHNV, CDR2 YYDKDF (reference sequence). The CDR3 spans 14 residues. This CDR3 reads CATSRGGQNYEQYF.

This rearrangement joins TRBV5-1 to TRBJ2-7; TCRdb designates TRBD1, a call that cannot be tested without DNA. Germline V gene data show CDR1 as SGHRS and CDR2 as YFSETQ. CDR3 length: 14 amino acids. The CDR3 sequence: CASSLTGLSYEQYF.